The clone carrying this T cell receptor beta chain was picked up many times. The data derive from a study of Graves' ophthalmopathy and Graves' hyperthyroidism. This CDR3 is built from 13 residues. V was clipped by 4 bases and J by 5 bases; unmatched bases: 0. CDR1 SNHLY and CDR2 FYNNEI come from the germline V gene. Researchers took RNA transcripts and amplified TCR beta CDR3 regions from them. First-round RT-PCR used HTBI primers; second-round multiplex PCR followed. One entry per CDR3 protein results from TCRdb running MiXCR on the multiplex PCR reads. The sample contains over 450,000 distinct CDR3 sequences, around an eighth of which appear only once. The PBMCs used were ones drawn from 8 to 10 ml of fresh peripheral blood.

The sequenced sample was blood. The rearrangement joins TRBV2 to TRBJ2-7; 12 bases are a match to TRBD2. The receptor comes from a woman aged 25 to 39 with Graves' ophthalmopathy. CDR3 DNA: TGTGCCAGCAGTGGGACTAGCGGGAACGAGCAGTACTTC. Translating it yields CASSGTSGNEQYF.